This entry features one TCR beta chain sequence. What it binds is unknown. This CDR3 has 12 residues. V was pared by 4 bases and J by 5 bases, with 1 base of the junction left unmatched. Germline-derived CDR1 and CDR2 are MDHEN and SYDVKM. The data originate from a study of neoadjuvant anti-PD-1 for oral cavity cancer. Overall study context: Patients mostly received three to four biweekly nivolumab doses at 3 mg/kg before surgery.

The study's findings and limits: Pretreatment Treg/Th17 ratio correlated inversely with post-treatment tumor clonality.

PBMC libraries mostly used around 500 ng of input genomic DNA, with six replicates per sample. Method: immunoSEQ multiplex PCR; TCRdb's copy keeps in-frame clones and lacks some. The sample carries over 10,000 clones, about 62% recorded once. Analysis of PBMCs was direct, with no culture step. The clonotype comes from a person between 40 and 85 years old with oral cavity squamous cell carcinoma. The V call is TRBV28, the J call TRBJ1-2, with TRBD1 identical over 7 bases. Source: PBMCs, taken before nivolumab (anti-PD-1) treatment. In nucleotides, the CDR3 is TGTGCCAGCAGTTCAGGGGGATATGGCTACACCTTC. Translating it yields CASSSGGYGYTF.